The sequence of this TCR beta chain was determined in a study of shared clonotypes between healthy human individuals. TCRdb keeps only in-frame clones here, not all; method: immunoSEQ multiplex PCR. The sample lists a few million clones; over 85% were seen once. Remarks on this clone: Other DNA sequences in the same sample also yield this CDR3.

The CDR3 loop spans 13 amino acids. V usage is TRBV21-1 and J usage is TRBJ2-7. TRBV21-1 is designated a pseudogene. Sequencing was performed on naive CD4+ T cells sorted from blood. Subset in this sample: CD45RA+ positively selected. This sequence originates from a man aged 18 to 29 in good health. The chain's CDR3 is CASSKTGRYEQYF. The CDR3 DNA follows: TGTGCCAGCAGCAAGACCGGAAGATACGAGCAGTACTTC.